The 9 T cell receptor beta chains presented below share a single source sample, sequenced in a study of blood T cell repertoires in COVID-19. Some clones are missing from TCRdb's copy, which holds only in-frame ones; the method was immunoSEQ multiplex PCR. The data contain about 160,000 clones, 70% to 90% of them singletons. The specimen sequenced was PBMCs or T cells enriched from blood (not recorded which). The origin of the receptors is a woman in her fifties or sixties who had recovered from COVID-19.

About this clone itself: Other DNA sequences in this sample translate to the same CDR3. The CDR3 DNA is TGTGCCAGCAGCTTGTCGTCCTACGAGCAGTACTTC. As protein: CASSLSSYEQYF. The rearrangement uses TRBV7-9 and TRBJ2-7; D uncertain. The CDR3 length is 12 residues. The V gene's germline CDR1 is SEHNR and CDR2 FQNEAQ (reference sequence). With 3 bases removed from V and 1 base from J, the gap between germline ends came to 4 bases.

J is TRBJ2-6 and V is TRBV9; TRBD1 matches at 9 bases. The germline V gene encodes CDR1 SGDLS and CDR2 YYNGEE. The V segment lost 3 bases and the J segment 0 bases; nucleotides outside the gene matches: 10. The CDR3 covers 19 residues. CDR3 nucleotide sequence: TGTGCCAGCAGCGCCCCCCAAGGACAGGGGAGCTCTGGGGCCAACGTCCTGACTTTC. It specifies CASSAPQGQGSSGANVLTF.

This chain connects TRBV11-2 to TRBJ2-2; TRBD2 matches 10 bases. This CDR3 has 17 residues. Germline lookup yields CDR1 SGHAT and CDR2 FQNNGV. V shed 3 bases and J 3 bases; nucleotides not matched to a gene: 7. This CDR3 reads CASSFFSGGADTGELFF. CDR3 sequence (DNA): TGTGCCAGCAGCTTCTTCAGCGGGGGGGCCGACACCGGGGAGCTGTTTTTT. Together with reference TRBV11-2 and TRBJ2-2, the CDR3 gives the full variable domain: EAGVAQSPRYKIIEKRQSVAFWCNPISGHATLYWYQQILGQGPKLLIQFQNNGVVDDSQLPKDRFSAERLKGVDSTLKIQPAKLEDSAVYLCASSFFSGGADTGELFFGEGSRLTVL.

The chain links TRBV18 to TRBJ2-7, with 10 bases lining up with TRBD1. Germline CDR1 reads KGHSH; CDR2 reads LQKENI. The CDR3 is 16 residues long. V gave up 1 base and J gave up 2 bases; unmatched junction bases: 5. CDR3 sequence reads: CASSPQGTGVTYEQYF. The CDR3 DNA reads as TGTGCCAGCTCACCACAAGGGACAGGGGTCACCTACGAGCAGTACTTC.

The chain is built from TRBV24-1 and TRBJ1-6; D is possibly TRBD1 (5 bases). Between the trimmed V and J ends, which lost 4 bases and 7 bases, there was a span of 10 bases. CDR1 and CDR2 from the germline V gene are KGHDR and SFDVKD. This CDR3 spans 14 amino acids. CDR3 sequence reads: CATSDRGQNSPLHF. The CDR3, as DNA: TGTGCCACCAGTGACCGCGGACAAAATTCACCCCTCCACTTT.

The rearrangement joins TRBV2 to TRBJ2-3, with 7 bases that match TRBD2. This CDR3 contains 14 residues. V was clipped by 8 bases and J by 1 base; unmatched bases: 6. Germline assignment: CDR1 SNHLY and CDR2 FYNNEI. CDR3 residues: CASQRRGGTDTQYF. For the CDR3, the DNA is TGTGCCAGCCAACGACGGGGGGGCACAGATACGCAGTATTTT.

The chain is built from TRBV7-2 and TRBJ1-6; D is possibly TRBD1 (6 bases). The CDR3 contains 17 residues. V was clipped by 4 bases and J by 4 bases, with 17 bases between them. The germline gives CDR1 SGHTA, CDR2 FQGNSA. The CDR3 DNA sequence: TGTGCCAGCAGCTCCCCCCCCATCGGACAGTATAATTCACCCCTCCACTTT. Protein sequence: CASSSPPIGQYNSPLHF.

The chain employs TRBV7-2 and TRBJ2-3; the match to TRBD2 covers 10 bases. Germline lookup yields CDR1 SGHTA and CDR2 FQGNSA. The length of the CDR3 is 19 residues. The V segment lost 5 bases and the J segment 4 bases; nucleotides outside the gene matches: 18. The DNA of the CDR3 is TGTGCCAGCAGCATTAGGGCGCCTTCTAGCGGGGGCCGGGCAGATACGCAGTATTTT. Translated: CASSIRAPSSGGRADTQYF.

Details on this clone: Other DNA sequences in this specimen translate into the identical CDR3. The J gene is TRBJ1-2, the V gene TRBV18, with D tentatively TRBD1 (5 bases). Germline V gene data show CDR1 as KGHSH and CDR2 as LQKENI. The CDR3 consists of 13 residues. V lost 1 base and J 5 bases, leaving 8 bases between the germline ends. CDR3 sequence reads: CASSPRGDYGYTF. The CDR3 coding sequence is TGTGCCAGCTCACCACGGGGCGATTATGGCTACACCTTC.